These 5 T cell receptor beta chains were all obtained from the same sample, sequenced in a study of T cells in Graves' hyperthyroidism and ophthalmopathy. RNA transcripts served as the template for amplifying TCR beta CDR3 regions. Primed by the HTBI set, a first-round RT-PCR was run on the TCR CDR3. TCRdb itself ran the multiplex PCR reads through MiXCR, one entry per CDR3 protein. The sample lists approximately 600,000 distinct CDR3 sequences, 20% to 25% occurring once. The sequencing sample was made of blood. The source of these receptors is a man younger than 40 with Graves' ophthalmopathy.

This rearrangement joins TRBV5-5 to TRBJ2-1; unclear D gene. Trimming stripped 4 bases from V and 8 bases from J, with 10 bases between. This CDR3 spans 12 amino acids. Per germline, CDR1 SGHKS and CDR2 YYEKEE (reference sequence). This CDR3 reads CASSPVSHEQFF. CDR3 DNA: TGTGCCAGCAGCCCCGTCTCCCATGAGCAGTTCTTC.

CDR3 protein: CASSLIGTVDYEQYF. In nucleotides, the CDR3 is TGTGCCAGCAGTTTAATTGGGACGGTGGATTACGAGCAGTACTTC. The rearrangement joins TRBV28 to TRBJ2-7; perhaps D is TRBD1 or TRBD2 (5 bases each). The germline gives CDR1 MDHEN, CDR2 SYDVKM. CDR3 length equals 15 residues. V dropped 2 bases and J dropped 4 bases, with 15 bases sitting between them.

The J gene is TRBJ2-5, the V gene TRBV6-1; 8 nucleotides match TRBD1. The germline gives CDR1 MNHNS, CDR2 SASEGT. Trimming cost V 5 bases and J 2 bases; bases outside gene matches: 10. CDR3 size: 16 residues. CDR3 loop: CASSQDRAPLQETQYF. The CDR3 DNA sequence: TGTGCCAGCAGTCAGGACAGGGCCCCCCTACAAGAGACCCAGTACTTC.

The chain is built from TRBV5-1 and TRBJ2-1, with 11 bases aligning to TRBD2. The CDR3 is made up of 17 amino acids. The trim removed 0 bases at V and 7 bases at J, leaving 9 bases unmatched. CDR1 and CDR2 from the germline V gene are SGHRS and YFSETQ. The CDR3 DNA follows: TGCGCCAGCAGCTTGGCCGGGACTAGCGGACTTCCGAATGAGCAGTTCTTC. Its translation: CASSLAGTSGLPNEQFF.

The sample holds many counts of this clonotype. The V and J genes are TRBV28 and TRBJ2-7; perhaps TRBD2 as D (7 bases). The ends were cut back, 7 bases at V and 2 bases at J, with 18 bases in the middle. CDR1 MDHEN and CDR2 SYDVKM come from the germline V gene. This CDR3 spans 15 amino acids. The CDR3 sequence: CASTLRGGHTYEQYF. The CDR3 nucleotides read TGTGCCAGCACCCTAAGGGGGGGGCATACCTACGAGCAGTACTTC.